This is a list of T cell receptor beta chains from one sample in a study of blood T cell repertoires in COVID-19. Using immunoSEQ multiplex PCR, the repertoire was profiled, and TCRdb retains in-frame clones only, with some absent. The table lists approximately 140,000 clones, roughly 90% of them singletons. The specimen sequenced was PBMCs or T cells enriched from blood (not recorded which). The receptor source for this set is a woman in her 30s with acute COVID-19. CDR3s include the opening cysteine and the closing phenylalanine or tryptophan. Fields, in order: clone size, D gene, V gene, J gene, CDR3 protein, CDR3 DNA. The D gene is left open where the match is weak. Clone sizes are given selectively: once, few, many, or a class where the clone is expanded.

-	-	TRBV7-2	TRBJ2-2	CASSSSSRLTGELFF	TGTGCCAGCAGCTCCTCGTCGCGGCTCACCGGGGAGCTGTTTTTT
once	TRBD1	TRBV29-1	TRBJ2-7	CSVGDRGVSYEQYF	TGCAGCGTTGGAGACAGGGGAGTCTCCTACGAGCAGTACTTC
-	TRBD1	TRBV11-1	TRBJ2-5	CASSLNRRTGRETQYF	TGTGCCAGCAGCTTAAATAGGAGGACAGGGCGAGAGACCCAGTACTTC
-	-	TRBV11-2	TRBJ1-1	CASSQEASEAFF	TGTGCCAGCTCCCAGGAGGCTTCTGAAGCTTTCTTT
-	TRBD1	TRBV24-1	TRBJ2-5	CATRGTGQETQYF	TGTGCCACCAGAGGGACAGGACAAGAGACCCAGTACTTC
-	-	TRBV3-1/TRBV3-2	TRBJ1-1	CASSQDKRLSEAFF	TGTGCCAGCAGCCAAGATAAGAGGTTGTCTGAAGCTTTCTTT
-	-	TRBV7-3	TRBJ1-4	CASSLTVGEKLFF	TGTGCCAGCAGCTTAACGGTTGGCGAAAAACTGTTTTTT
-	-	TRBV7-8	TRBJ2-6	CASSYLNSGANVLTF	TGTGCCAGCAGCTACTTGAACTCTGGGGCCAACGTCCTGACTTTC
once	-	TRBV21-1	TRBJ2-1	CASSKGRKGYNEQFF	TGTGCCAGCAGCAAGGGGAGGAAAGGATACAATGAGCAGTTCTTC
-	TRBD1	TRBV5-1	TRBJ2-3	CASSLVTGGSSTDTQYF	TGCGCCAGCAGCTTGGTGACAGGGGGAAGTAGCACAGATACGCAGTATTTT
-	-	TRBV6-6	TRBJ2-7	CASSTQSYEQYF	TGTGCCAGCAGCACTCAATCCTACGAGCAGTACTTC
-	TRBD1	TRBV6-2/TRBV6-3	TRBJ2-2	CASSYPRGQTHTGELFF	TGTGCCAGCAGTTACCCCCGGGGACAGACGCACACCGGGGAGCTGTTTTTT
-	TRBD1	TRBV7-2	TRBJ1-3	CASSKDRFSGNTIYF	TGTGCCAGCAGCAAGGACAGGTTCTCTGGAAACACCATATATTTT
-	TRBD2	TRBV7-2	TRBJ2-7	CASSAVAGNYEQYF	TGTGCCAGCAGCGCCGTAGCGGGAAACTACGAGCAGTACTTC
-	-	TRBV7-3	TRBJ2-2	CASSLMAGDTGELFF	TGTGCCAGCAGCTTAATGGCAGGGGACACCGGGGAGCTGTTTTTT
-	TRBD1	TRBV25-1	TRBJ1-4	CASSDGPIRQDRGEKLFF	TGTGCCAGCAGTGATGGTCCTATTCGTCAGGACAGGGGTGAAAAACTGTTTTTT
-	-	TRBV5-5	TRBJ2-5	CASSLTGRHEATQYF	TGTGCCAGCAGCTTGACAGGGCGCCACGAAGCGACCCAGTACTTC
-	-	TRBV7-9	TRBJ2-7	CASSLNGLEQYF	TGTGCCAGCAGCTTAAACGGTCTCGAGCAGTACTTC
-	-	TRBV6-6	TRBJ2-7	CASSYFAPEAYYEQYF	TGTGCCAGCAGTTACTTTGCCCCGGAGGCCTACTACGAGCAGTACTTC
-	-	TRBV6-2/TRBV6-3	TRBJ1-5	CASSRRGTHQPQHF	TGTGCCAGCAGCCGCCGGGGGACCCATCAGCCCCAGCATTTT
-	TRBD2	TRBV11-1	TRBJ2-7	CASSLELAGAAVEQYF	TGTGCCAGCAGCTTAGAATTAGCGGGAGCGGCCGTCGAGCAGTACTTC
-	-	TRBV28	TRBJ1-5	CASSFEGGHIDQPQHF	TGTGCCAGCAGTTTCGAGGGGGGGCACATCGATCAGCCCCAGCATTTT
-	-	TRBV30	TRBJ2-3	CAWSVSPDTQYF	TGTGCCTGGAGTGTGAGCCCAGATACGCAGTATTTT
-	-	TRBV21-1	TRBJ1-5	CASSSRGLEHHQPQHF	TGTGCCAGCAGCAGTAGGGGGCTGGAGCATCATCAGCCCCAGCATTTT
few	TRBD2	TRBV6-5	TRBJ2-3	CASAGDTDTQYF	TGTGCATCGGCGGGAGATACAGATACGCAGTATTTT
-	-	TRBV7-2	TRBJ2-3	CASSPGLLTDTQYF	TGTGCCAGCAGCCCCGGACTACTCACAGATACGCAGTATTTT
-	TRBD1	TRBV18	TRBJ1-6	CASSLHGTGSNSPLHF	TGTGCCAGCTCACTACACGGGACAGGGTCGAATTCACCCCTCCACTTT
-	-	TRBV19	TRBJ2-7	CASSISGWSSYEQYF	TGTGCCAGTAGTATCAGCGGGTGGAGCTCCTACGAGCAGTACTTC
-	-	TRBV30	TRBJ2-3	CAWSVSRDTQYF	TGTGCCTGGAGTGTATCGCGGGATACGCAGTATTTT
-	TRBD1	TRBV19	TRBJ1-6	CASSIGTGTASPLHF	TGTGCCAGTAGTATAGGCACAGGGACAGCTTCACCCCTCCACTTT
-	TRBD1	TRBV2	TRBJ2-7	CASSRGQTTYEQYF	TGTGCCAGCTCACGGGGACAGACAACCTACGAGCAGTACTTC
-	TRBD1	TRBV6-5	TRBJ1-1	CASSYYRPGQGEAFF	TGTGCCAGCAGTTATTACCGACCGGGACAGGGCGAAGCTTTCTTT
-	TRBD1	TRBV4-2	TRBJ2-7	CASSQVGDRDHEQYF	TGTGCCAGCAGCCAAGTAGGGGACAGGGATCACGAGCAGTACTTC
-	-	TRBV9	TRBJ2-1	CASRGDGYNEQFF	TGTGCCAGCAGGGGAGACGGATACAATGAGCAGTTCTTC
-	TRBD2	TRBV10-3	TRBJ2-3	CAISENPSGGWDTQYF	TGTGCCATCAGTGAGAACCCTAGCGGGGGGTGGGATACGCAGTATTTT